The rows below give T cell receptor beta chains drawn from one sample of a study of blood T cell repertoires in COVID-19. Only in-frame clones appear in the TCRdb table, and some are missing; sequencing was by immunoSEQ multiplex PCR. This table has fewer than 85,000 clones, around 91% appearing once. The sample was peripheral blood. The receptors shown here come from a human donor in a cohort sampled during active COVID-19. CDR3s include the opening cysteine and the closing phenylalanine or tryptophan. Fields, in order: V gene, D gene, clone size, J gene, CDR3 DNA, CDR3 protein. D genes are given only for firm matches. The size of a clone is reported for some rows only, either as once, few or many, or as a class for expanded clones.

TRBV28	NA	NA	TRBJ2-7	TGTGCCAGCACCGGGTCCTACGAGCAGTACTTC	CASTGSYEQYF
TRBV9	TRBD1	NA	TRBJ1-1	TGTGCCAGCAGCGCTGGGACAGACGGGTTGAACACTGAAGCTTTCTTT	CASSAGTDGLNTEAFF
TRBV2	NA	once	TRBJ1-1	TGTGCCAGCAGAATACAGCGGGACACTGAAGCTTTCTTT	CASRIQRDTEAFF
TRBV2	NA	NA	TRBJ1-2	TGTGCCAGCAGTGTTTCGGCAGGGGCGAACCGAAATGTCTATGGCTACACCTTC	CASSVSAGANRNVYGYTF
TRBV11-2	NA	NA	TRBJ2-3	TGTGCCAGCAGGCGCGGACGGGGTACTAGCACAGATACGCAGTATTTT	CASRRGRGTSTDTQYF
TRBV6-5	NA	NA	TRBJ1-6	TGTGCCAGCAGTTTACAGTCTTCTAATTCACCCCTCCACTTT	CASSLQSSNSPLHF
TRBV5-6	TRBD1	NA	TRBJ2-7	TGTGCCAGCAGCTTGACAGGGGACTACGAGCAGTACTTC	CASSLTGDYEQYF
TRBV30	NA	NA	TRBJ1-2	TGTGCCTGGAGCCGACAGGCCTACTTCTATGGCTACACCTTC	CAWSRQAYFYGYTF
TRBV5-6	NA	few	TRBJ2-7	TGTGCCAGCAGCCTCCAGGTTTCCTACGAGCAGTACTTC	CASSLQVSYEQYF
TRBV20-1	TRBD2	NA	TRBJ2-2	TGCAGTGCTAGTGGGCGGGGGGCCCTCACCGGGGAGCTGTTTTTT	CSASGRGALTGELFF
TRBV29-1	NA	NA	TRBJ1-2	TGCAGCGTTGAGCGTCAGGAGGGCTATGGCTACACCTTC	CSVERQEGYGYTF
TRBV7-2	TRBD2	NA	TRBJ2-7	TGTGCCAGCAGCTTAGGTGCCGGGGGGGCGGGCGAGCAGTACTTC	CASSLGAGGAGEQYF
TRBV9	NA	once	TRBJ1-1	TGTGCCAGCAGCGTGGATGACAGGCCCTCATTCATGAACACTGAAGCTTTCTTT	CASSVDDRPSFMNTEAFF
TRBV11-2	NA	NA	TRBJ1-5	TGTGCCAGCAGTGGAGAGTGGAATCAGCCCCAGCATTTT	CASSGEWNQPQHF
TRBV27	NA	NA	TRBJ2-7	TGTGCCAGCAGTCACCGAGACAGCGGTAGGGGGTTAGACGAGCAGTACTTC	CASSHRDSGRGLDEQYF
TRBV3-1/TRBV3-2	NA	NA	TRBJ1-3	TGTGCCAGCAGCCAAGTTAAGAATGGGGGCAGCGGAAACACCATATATTTT	CASSQVKNGGSGNTIYF